The T cell receptor beta chain under discussion was sequenced for a study of T cell responses to AZD1222 COVID-19 vaccine. Study-level background: The analysis combined second doses at about 4 or about 12 weeks.

Remarks on this clone: What it recognizes is unknown.

Whole-study results and caveats: Just a handful of AZD1222 recipients tested seropositive at baseline.

Libraries were prepared by immunoSEQ multiplex PCR; TCRdb keeps only in-frame clonotypes and omits some of them. The sample lists 150,000 or so clones, 89% occurring once. Germline V gene data show CDR1 as SEHNR and CDR2 as FQNEAQ (reference sequence). This CDR3 has 14 amino acids. V lost 6 bases to trimming and J lost 8 bases, with 16 bases between them. The sequence came from an adult in good health. J is TRBJ1-4 and V is TRBV7-9, with a possible D match to TRBD1 (6 bases). The input for sequencing was peripheral blood, taken on day 0 of AZD1222 vaccination. The CDR3 region has the DNA TGTGCCAGCAGACCGACAGGTTTGGGAGAAAAACTGTTTTTT. The encoded protein is CASRPTGLGEKLFF.